Sequencing of this TCR beta chain was carried out in a study of cytomegalovirus exposure and HLA in healthy donors. CDR1 is SQVTM and CDR2 is ANQGSEA in the germline V gene. The CDR3 consists of 14 residues. With 4 bases clipped from V and 8 bases from J, the junction kept 9 bases outside the gene matches. Overall study results and limits: Sequence variants that were highly shared formed a cluster that was likely a sequencing artifact.

Comments on this clone: Its cognate antigen is unknown.

Researchers ran the PCR with 60 Vbeta and 13 Jbeta primers. Assay: immunoSEQ multiplex PCR; the TCRdb copy retains only in-frame clones and omits some. The sample yields about 130,000 clones, over 70% seen once. Source material: PBMCs. The sequence came from a woman between 18 and 29 years old in good health and CMV-seronegative. The V gene is TRBV29-1, the J gene TRBJ2-1, with TRBD1 matching 9 bases. CDR3: CSVGGDRVSDEQFF. The CDR3 DNA is TGCAGCGTTGGGGGGGACAGGGTGTCCGATGAGCAGTTCTTC.